Sequencing of this TCR beta chain was carried out in a study of cytotoxic CD8 clonotypes in ibrutinib-treated CLL. Study at large: Outcomes included some 25 partial and 2 complete responses; after median roughly 66 months, roughly 14 stayed remitted and about twelve progressed. Response samples were taken after a median around 11 months of treatment, range 6 to 36.

As input for TCR beta libraries, approximately 1.9 micrograms of genomic DNA came from cryopreserved PBMCs. Findings and limits, study-wide: Public clonotypes, rarely seen, contracted or held steady on treatment.

Details on this clone: As yet, its antigen is unknown.

The data were produced by immunoSEQ multiplex PCR, yet TCRdb's version contains in-frame clones alone and is incomplete. The sample lists some 300,000 clones, around four fifths occurring once. CDR3 length: 15 amino acids. The V and J ends lost 7 bases and 1 base, in that order; junction bases with no gene match: 9. Per the germline V gene, CDR1 is LNHDA and CDR2 is SQIVND (reference sequence). Specimen: PBMCs, collected before ibrutinib treatment. The sequence was collected from a human donor with chronic lymphocytic leukemia. The chain combines TRBV19 with TRBJ1-1, with 7 nucleotides matching TRBD1. The DNA of the CDR3 is TGTGCCAGTATCCCCCCGGGACAGCCGAACACTGAAGCTTTCTTT. Amino acids: CASIPPGQPNTEAFF.